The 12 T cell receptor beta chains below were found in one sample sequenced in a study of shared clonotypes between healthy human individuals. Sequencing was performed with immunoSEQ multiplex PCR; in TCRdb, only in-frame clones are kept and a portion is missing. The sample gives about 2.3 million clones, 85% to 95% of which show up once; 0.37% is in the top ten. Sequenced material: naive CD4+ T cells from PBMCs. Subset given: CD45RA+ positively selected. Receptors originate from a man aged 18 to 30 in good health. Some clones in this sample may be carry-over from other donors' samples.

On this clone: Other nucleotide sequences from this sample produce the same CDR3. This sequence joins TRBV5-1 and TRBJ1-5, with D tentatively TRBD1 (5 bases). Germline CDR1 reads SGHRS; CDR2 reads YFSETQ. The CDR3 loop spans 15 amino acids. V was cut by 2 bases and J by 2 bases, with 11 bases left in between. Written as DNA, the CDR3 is TGCGCCAGCAGCTTAACAGGCGACCGCAATCAGCCCCAGCATTTT. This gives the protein CASSLTGDRNQPQHF.

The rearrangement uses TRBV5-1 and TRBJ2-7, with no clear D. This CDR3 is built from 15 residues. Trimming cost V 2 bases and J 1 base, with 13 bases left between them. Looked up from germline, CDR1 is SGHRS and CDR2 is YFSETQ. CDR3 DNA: TGCGCCAGCAGCTTAGACTTTGACTGGTCCTACGAGCAGTACTTC. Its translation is CASSLDFDWSYEQYF.

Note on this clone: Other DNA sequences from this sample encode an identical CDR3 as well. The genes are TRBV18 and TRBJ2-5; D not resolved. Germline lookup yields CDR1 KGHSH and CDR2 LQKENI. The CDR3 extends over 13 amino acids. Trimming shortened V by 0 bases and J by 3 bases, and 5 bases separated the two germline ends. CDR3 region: CASSPPSEETQYF. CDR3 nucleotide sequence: TGTGCCAGCTCACCACCCTCGGAAGAGACCCAGTACTTC.

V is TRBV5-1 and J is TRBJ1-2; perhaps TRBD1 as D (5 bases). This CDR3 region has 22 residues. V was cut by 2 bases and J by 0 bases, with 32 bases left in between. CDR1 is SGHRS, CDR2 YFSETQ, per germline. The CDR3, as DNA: TGCGCCAGCAGCTTCGACCTGAGATTTGTGGATTTGGCGGGGGTTACTAACTATGGCTACACCTTC. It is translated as CASSFDLRFVDLAGVTNYGYTF.

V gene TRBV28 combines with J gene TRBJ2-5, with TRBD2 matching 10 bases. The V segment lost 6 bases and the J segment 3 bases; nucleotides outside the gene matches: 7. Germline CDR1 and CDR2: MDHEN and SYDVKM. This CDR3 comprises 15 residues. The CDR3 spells CASSPLAGIEETQYF. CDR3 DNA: TGTGCCAGCAGCCCACTAGCGGGAATCGAAGAGACCCAGTACTTC.

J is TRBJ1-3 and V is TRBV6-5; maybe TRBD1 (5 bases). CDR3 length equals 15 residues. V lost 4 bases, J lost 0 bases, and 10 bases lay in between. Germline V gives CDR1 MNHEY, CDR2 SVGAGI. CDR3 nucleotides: TGTGCCAGCAGTTCGGGACGGAACTCTGGAAACACCATATATTTT. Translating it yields CASSSGRNSGNTIYF.

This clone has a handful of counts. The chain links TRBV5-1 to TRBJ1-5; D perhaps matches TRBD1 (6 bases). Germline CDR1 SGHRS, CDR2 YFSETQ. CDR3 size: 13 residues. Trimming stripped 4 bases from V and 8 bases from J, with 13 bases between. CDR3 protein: CASSIVGGEPQHF. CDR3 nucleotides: TGCGCCAGCAGCATCGTTGGGGGCGAGCCCCAGCATTTT. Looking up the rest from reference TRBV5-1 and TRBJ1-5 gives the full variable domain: KAGVTQTPRYLIKTRGQQVTLSCSPISGHRSVSWYQQTPGQGLQFLFEYFSETQRNKGNFPGRFSGRQFSNSRSEMNVSTLELGDSALYLCASSIVGGEPQHFGDGTRLSIL.

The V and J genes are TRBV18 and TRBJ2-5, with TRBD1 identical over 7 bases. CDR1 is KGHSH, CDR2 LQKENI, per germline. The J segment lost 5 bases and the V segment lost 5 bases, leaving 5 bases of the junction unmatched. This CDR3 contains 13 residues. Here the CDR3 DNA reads TGTGCCAGCTCATCAGAGGGGGCGGAGACCCAGTACTTC. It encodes CASSSEGAETQYF. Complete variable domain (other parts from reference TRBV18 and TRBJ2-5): NAGVMQNPRHLVRRRGQEARLRCSPMKGHSHVYWYRQLPEEGLKFMVYLQKENIIDESGMPKERFSAEFPKEGPSILRIQQVVRGDSAAYFCASSSEGAETQYFGPGTRLLVL.

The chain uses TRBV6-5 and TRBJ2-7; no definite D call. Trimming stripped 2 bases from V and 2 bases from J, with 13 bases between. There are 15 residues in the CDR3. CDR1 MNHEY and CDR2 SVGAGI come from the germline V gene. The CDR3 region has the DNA TGTGCCAGCAGTTACGAGGTAACATTCCCCTACGAGCAGTACTTC. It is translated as CASSYEVTFPYEQYF.

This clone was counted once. CDR3 region: CASRSRDYFEAFF. The CDR3 nucleotides are TGTGCCAGCCGGTCCCGGGACTATTTTGAAGCTTTCTTT. This sequence joins TRBV11-2 and TRBJ1-1, with a possible D match to TRBD1 (5 bases). There are 13 residues in the CDR3. Germline lookup yields CDR1 SGHAT and CDR2 FQNNGV. The ends were cut back, 8 bases at V and 7 bases at J, with 17 bases in the middle.

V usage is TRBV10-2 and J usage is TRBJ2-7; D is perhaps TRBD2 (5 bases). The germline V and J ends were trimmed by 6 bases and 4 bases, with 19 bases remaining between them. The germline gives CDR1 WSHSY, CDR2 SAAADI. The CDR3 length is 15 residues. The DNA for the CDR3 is TGCGCCAGCAGGCGGCTATCGGACTCCAGTTACGAGCAGTACTTC. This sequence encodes CASRRLSDSSYEQYF.

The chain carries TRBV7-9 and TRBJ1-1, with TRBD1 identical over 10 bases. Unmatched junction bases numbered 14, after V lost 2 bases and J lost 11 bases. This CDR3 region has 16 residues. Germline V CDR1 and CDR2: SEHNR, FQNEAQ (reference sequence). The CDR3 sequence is CASSLKYGTGATEAFF. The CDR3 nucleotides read TGTGCCAGCAGCTTAAAATACGGGACAGGGGCCACGGAGGCTTTCTTT.